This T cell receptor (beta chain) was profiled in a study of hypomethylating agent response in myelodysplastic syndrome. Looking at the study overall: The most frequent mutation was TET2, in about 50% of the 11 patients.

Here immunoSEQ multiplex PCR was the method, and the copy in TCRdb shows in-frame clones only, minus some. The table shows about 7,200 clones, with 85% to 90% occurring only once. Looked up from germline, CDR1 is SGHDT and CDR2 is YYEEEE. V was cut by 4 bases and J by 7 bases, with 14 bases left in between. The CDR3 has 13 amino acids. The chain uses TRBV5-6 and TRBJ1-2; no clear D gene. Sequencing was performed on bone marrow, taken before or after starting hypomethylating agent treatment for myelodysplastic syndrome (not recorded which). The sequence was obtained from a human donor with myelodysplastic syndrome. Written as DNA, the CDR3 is TGTGCCAGCAGCCCCGGGGTAGTCGGTGGCTACACCTTC. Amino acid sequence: CASSPGVVGGYTF.